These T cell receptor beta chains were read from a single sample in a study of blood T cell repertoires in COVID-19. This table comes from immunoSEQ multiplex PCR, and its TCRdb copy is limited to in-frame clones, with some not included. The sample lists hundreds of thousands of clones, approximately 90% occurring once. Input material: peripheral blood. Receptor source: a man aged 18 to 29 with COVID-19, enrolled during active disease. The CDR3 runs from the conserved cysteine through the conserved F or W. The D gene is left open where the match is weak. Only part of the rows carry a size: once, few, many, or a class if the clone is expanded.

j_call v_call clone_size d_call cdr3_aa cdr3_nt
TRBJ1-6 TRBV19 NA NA CASSIEGGASPLHF TGTGCCAGTAGTATAGAAGGGGGGGCTTCACCCCTCCACTTT
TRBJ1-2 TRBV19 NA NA CASSPQNYGYTF TGTGCCAGTAGTCCACAGAACTATGGCTACACCTTC
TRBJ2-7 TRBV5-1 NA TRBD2 CASSRGVVGGLYEQYF TGCGCCAGCAGCCGGGGAGTAGTGGGAGGGCTCTACGAGCAGTACTTC
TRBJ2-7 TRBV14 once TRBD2 CASSQYGLAGGPSYEQYF TGTGCCAGCAGCCAATATGGACTAGCGGGGGGACCTTCCTACGAGCAGTACTTC
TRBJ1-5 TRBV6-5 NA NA CASISGDSNQPQHF TGTGCCAGCATATCCGGGGATAGCAATCAGCCCCAGCATTTT
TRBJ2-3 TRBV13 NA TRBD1 CASSLGQGSTDTQYF TGTGCCAGCAGCCTGGGACAGGGTAGCACAGATACGCAGTATTTT
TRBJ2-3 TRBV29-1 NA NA CSVDNPGSDTQYF TGCAGCGTTGACAACCCCGGGAGCGATACGCAGTATTTT
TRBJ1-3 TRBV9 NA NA CASSPPNSGNTIYF TGTGCCAGCAGCCCCCCCAACTCTGGAAACACCATATATTTT
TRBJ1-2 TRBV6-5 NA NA CASRGTGYGYTF TGTGCCAGCAGGGGTACAGGGTATGGCTACACCTTC
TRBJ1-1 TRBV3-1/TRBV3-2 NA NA CASSQRGREAFF TGTGCCAGCAGCCAACGGGGTCGTGAAGCTTTCTTT
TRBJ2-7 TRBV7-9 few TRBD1 CASSVGGLAYEQYF TGTGCCAGCAGCGTAGGGGGCCTCGCCTACGAGCAGTACTTC
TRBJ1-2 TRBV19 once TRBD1 CASSLGGGGGYTF TGTGCCAGTAGTCTAGGGGGCGGTGGTGGCTACACCTTC
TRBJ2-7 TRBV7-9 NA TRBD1 CASSWTGLTYEQYF TGTGCCAGCAGCTGGACAGGCTTGACCTACGAGCAGTACTTC
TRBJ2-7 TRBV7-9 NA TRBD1 CASSPRGTGSSYEQYF TGTGCCAGCAGCCCCCGGGGGACAGGGAGCTCCTACGAGCAGTACTTC
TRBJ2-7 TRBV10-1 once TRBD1 CASRGTGGYEQYF TGCGCCAGCAGAGGGACAGGGGGTTACGAGCAGTACTTC
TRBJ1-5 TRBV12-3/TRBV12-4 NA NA CASSGGINQPQHF TGTGCCAGCAGCGGGGGGATCAATCAGCCCCAGCATTTT
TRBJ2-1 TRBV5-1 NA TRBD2 CASSPRPSGRKDEQFF TGCGCCAGCAGCCCCCGGCCTAGCGGGAGGAAGGATGAGCAGTTCTTC
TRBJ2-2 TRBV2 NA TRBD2 CASRPRTSGNTGELFF TGTGCCAGCAGACCCCGGACTAGCGGGAACACCGGGGAGCTGTTTTTT
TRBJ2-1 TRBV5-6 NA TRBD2 CASSLTSGIKEQFF TGTGCCAGCAGCTTGACTAGCGGGATTAAGGAGCAGTTCTTC
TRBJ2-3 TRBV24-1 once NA CATSDNRVSTDTQYF TGTGCCACCAGTGATAATCGGGTTAGCACAGATACGCAGTATTTT
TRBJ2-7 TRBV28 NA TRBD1 CASSLPGTGGGSGVGEQYF TGTGCCAGCAGCCTCCCCGGGACAGGGGGCGGATCTGGTGTTGGCGAGCAGTACTTC
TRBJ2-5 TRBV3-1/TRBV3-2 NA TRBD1 CASSRRGLETLETQYF TGTGCCAGCAGCCGAAGGGGGCTTGAGACCCTAGAGACCCAGTACTTC
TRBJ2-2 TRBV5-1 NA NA CASSLPSGGELFF TGCGCCAGCAGCTTGCCCAGCGGGGGGGAGCTGTTTTTT
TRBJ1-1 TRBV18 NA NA CASSPQGAGMNTEAFF TGTGCCAGCTCACCGCAGGGAGCGGGGATGAACACTGAAGCTTTCTTT
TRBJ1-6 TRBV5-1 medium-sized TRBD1 CASSFGTGSSPLHF TGCGCCAGCAGCTTCGGGACAGGGAGTTCACCCCTCCACTTT
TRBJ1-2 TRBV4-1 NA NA CASSHSGNYGYTF TGCGCCAGCAGCCATTCCGGTAACTATGGCTACACCTTC
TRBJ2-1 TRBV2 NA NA CASSGWGGTYNEQFF TGTGCCAGCAGTGGTTGGGGAGGCACCTACAATGAGCAGTTCTTC
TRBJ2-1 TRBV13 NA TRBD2 CASSPQLGLAGGNEQFF TGTGCCAGCAGCCCCCAGCTCGGGCTAGCGGGGGGAAATGAGCAGTTCTTC
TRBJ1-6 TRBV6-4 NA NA CASSALTNSPLHF TGTGCCAGCAGTGCCCTAACTAACTCACCCCTCCACTTT
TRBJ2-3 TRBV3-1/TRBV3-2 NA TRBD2 CASSQALAGVTDTQYF TGTGCCAGCAGCCAAGCCCTAGCGGGGGTCACAGATACGCAGTATTTT
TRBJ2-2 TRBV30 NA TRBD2 CAWEGDSGRAPGELFF TGTGCCTGGGAAGGGGATAGCGGGAGGGCCCCCGGGGAGCTGTTTTTT
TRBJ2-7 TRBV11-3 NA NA CASRGIRDKTYEQYF TGTGCCAGCCGGGGAATCCGGGACAAAACCTACGAGCAGTACTTC
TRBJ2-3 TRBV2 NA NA CASSATQGRGPGTDTQYF TGTGCCAGCAGTGCTACCCAAGGTCGGGGTCCCGGCACAGATACGCAGTATTTT
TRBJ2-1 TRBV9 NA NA CASSEEQSSYNEQFF TGTGCCAGCAGCGAGGAGCAGAGCTCCTACAATGAGCAGTTCTTC
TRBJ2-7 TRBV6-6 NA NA CASSYSLQGSHEQYF TGTGCCAGCAGTTACTCCCTCCAGGGTTCCCACGAGCAGTACTTC
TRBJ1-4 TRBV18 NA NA CASSPTGNEKLFF TGTGCCAGCTCACCTACAGGGAATGAAAAACTGTTTTTT
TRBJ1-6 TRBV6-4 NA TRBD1 CASHRDRASYNSPLHF TGTGCCAGCCACCGGGACAGGGCGTCCTATAATTCACCCCTCCACTTT
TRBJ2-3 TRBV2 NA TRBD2 CASSEEGSGRAGDTQYF TGTGCCAGCAGTGAAGAGGGTAGCGGGAGGGCCGGAGATACGCAGTATTTT
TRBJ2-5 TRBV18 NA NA CASSPHNQETQYF TGTGCCAGCTCACCCCACAACCAAGAGACCCAGTACTTC
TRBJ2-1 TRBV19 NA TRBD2 CASSMASGSPNEQFF TGTGCCAGTAGTATGGCTAGCGGGAGTCCTAATGAGCAGTTCTTC
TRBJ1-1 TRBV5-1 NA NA CASSLDRGYTEAFF TGCGCCAGCAGCTTGGATAGGGGATACACTGAAGCTTTCTTT
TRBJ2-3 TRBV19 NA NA CASSIGAGPTDTQYF TGTGCCAGTAGTATCGGTGCGGGGCCCACAGATACGCAGTATTTT
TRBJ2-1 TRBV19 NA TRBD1 CASSIMGQGFGEQFF TGTGCCAGTAGTATCATGGGACAGGGCTTCGGAGAGCAGTTCTTC
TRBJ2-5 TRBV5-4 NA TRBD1 CASSSAGTGGETQYF TGTGCCAGCAGCTCCGCCGGGACAGGGGGGGAGACCCAGTACTTC
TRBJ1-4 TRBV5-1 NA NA CASSLVQASNEKLFF TGCGCCAGCAGCTTGGTGCAGGCGTCTAATGAAAAACTGTTTTTT
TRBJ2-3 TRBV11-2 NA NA CASSSLGSRGDTQYF TGTGCCAGCAGCTCCCTGGGCAGCCGCGGGGATACGCAGTATTTT
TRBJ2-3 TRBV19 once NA CASSLRSREDTQYF TGTGCCAGTAGCCTTAGGTCGCGGGAAGATACGCAGTATTTT
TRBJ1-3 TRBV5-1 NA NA CASSLQGTGNTIYF TGCGCCAGCAGCCTACAGGGAACCGGAAACACCATATATTTT